This T cell receptor (beta chain) was recovered during a study of blood T cell repertoires in COVID-19. Overall study context: The study drew acute and convalescent COVID-19 samples from the United States, Italy and Spain.

The J segment lost 2 bases and the V segment lost 4 bases, leaving 3 bases of the junction unmatched. The length of the CDR3 is 15 residues. Germline V gives CDR1 SGHNT, CDR2 YYREEE (reference sequence). The table came from immunoSEQ multiplex PCR; TCRdb's copy has only in-frame clones and leaves some out. This sample has about 140,000 clones; roughly four fifths occur once, and the top ten carry approximately 3.9%. The sequence derives from a woman aged 60-70 years with acute or convalescent COVID-19. The rearrangement joins TRBV5-4 to TRBJ2-3; TRBD2 matches 11 bases. Sample: peripheral blood. This CDR3 is CASSGGLAVTDTQYF. The CDR3 coding sequence is TGTGCCAGCAGCGGGGGACTAGCGGTCACAGATACGCAGTATTTT. Filled out from reference TRBV5-4 and TRBJ2-3, the complete variable domain reads ETGVTQSPTHLIKTRGQQVTLRCSSQSGHNTVSWYQQALGQGPQFIFQYYREEENGRGNFPPRFSGLQFPNYSSELNVNALELDDSALYLCASSGGLAVTDTQYFGPGTRLTVL.